Shown below are 21 T cell receptor beta chains from a single sample sequenced in a study of graft-versus-host responses after intestinal transplantation. Sequencing was performed with immunoSEQ multiplex PCR; in TCRdb, only in-frame clones are kept and a portion is missing. The data contain approximately 89,000 clones, 80% to 95% of them seen just once; the ten biggest clones take up about 1.1%. For these TCRs, the target antigens are not known. The sample here was unstimulated CD8+ T cells sorted from spleen or lymph node cells, taken before transplant. The receptors were sampled from a human donor who was the organ donor for an intestinal transplant.

The chain employs TRBV28 and TRBJ1-1; 10 positions match TRBD1. Trimming removed 5 bases from V and 1 base from J; junction bases left unmatched: 7. Germline values: CDR1 MDHEN, CDR2 SYDVKM. The CDR3 contains 16 residues. The CDR3 bases are TGTGCCAGCAGTGACCGGGACAGGGGACCGAACACTGAAGCTTTCTTT. Its protein is CASSDRDRGPNTEAFF.

The chain is built from TRBV10-3 and TRBJ2-3, with 14 bases matching TRBD2. Looked up from germline, CDR1 is ENHRY and CDR2 is SYGVKD. Trimming removed 6 bases from V and 5 bases from J; junction bases left unmatched: 7. This CDR3 is built from 16 residues. CDR3 coding DNA: TGTGCCATCAGAGCGGGACTAGCGGGAGCAGGAGATACGCAGTATTTT. The encoded protein is CAIRAGLAGAGDTQYF.

This clone is a singleton in its sample. The rearrangement joins TRBV27 to TRBJ2-1; 7 nucleotides agree with TRBD2. The CDR3 has 15 amino acids. The germline V gene encodes CDR1 MNHEY and CDR2 SMNVEV (reference sequence). The V segment lost 7 bases and the J segment 6 bases; nucleotides outside the gene matches: 12. CDR3 sequence reads: CASKVESWGGNEQFF. In nucleotides, the CDR3 is TGTGCCAGCAAGGTCGAATCTTGGGGGGGCAATGAGCAGTTCTTC.

This rearrangement joins TRBV4-2 to TRBJ2-5, with D uncertain. Germline values: CDR1 LGHNA, CDR2 YNFKEQ. Trimming shortened V by 4 bases and J by 5 bases, and 17 bases separated the two germline ends. The CDR3 is 15 residues long. CDR3 amino acids: CASSLEAVRGETQYF. In DNA, the CDR3 is TGTGCCAGCAGCCTAGAGGCGGTCCGTGGTGAGACCCAGTACTTC.

This rearrangement joins TRBV27 to TRBJ1-5; the D gene is possibly TRBD1 (6 bases). CDR3 size: 14 residues. Per the germline V gene, CDR1 is MNHEY and CDR2 is SMNVEV (reference sequence). Deletions cut 5 bases from V and 5 bases from J, with 13 bases between. The CDR3 loop is CASSLTGSDQPQHF. The DNA of the CDR3 is TGTGCCAGCAGTCTGACAGGCTCCGATCAGCCCCAGCATTTT.

The gene calls are TRBV27 and TRBJ2-1; TRBD2 agrees at 7 bases. J was trimmed by 5 bases and V by 5 bases; bases with no gene match: 9. The CDR3 spans 15 residues. Looked up from germline, CDR1 is MNHEY and CDR2 is SMNVEV (reference sequence). CDR3 nucleotide sequence: TGTGCCAGCAGTCCCCAGCGGGGAGATAACAATGAGCAGTTCTTC. Protein product: CASSPQRGDNNEQFF.

This chain uses TRBV7-3 with TRBJ2-1, with 9 bases that match TRBD2. CDR3 size: 16 residues. CDR1 and CDR2 (germline): SGHTA, FQGTGA. Trimming removed 5 bases from V and 5 bases from J; junction bases left unmatched: 10. CDR3 nucleotides: TGTGCCAGCAGCCCCATGATAGCGGGAGTCGACAATGAGCAGTTCTTC. Translating gives CASSPMIAGVDNEQFF.

The chain recombines TRBV27 with TRBJ1-1; D unresolved. The CDR3 sequence is 15 residues long. Per the germline V gene, CDR1 is MNHEY and CDR2 is SMNVEV (reference sequence). V lost 0 bases and J 1 base, leaving 9 bases between the germline ends. The CDR3 loop reads CASSLSVAGNTEAFF. The CDR3 DNA sequence: TGTGCCAGCAGTTTATCGGTGGCAGGGAACACTGAAGCTTTCTTT.

This rearrangement joins TRBV7-9 to TRBJ2-3, with 10 bases lining up with TRBD2. There are 16 residues in the CDR3. V dropped 5 bases and J dropped 5; count of bases not matched to a gene: 10. Germline assignment: CDR1 SEHNR and CDR2 FQNEAQ (reference sequence). CDR3 DNA sequence: TGTGCCAGCAGCCTAGGGCCTAGCGGGGGTGGAGATACGCAGTATTTT. It yields the protein CASSLGPSGGGDTQYF.

The chain links TRBV28 to TRBJ2-1; the match to TRBD2 covers 12 bases. The V gene's germline CDR1 is MDHEN and CDR2 SYDVKM. CDR3 length: 14 amino acids. J was trimmed by 8 bases and V by 4 bases; bases with no gene match: 3. CDR3 loop: CASSWTSGIDEQFF. CDR3 bases: TGTGCCAGCAGTTGGACTAGCGGGATCGATGAGCAGTTCTTC.

This clone was observed once. Other DNA sequences of this sample code for an identical CDR3. The rearrangement uses TRBV27 and TRBJ2-7; 8 bases align to TRBD1. After removal of 6 bases from V and 0 bases from J, the junction contained 1 base not matched to a gene. The CDR3 runs to 13 residues. Germline V gene lookup returns CDR1 MNHEY and CDR2 SMNVEV (reference sequence). The CDR3, as DNA: TGTGCCAGCAGCCAGGGGGCCTCCTACGAGCAGTACTTC. Translation gives CASSQGASYEQYF.

The chain joins TRBV7-8 to TRBJ2-1, with 9 positions matching TRBD2. Germline V CDR1 and CDR2: SGHVS, FQNEAQ. V shed 6 bases, J shed 4 bases, and the junction held 10 bases outside the gene matches. CDR3 length: 16 amino acids. The CDR3 is CASRASGTSLYNEQFF. CDR3 bases: TGTGCCAGCAGAGCTTCCGGGACTAGCTTGTACAATGAGCAGTTCTTC.

The chain carries TRBV9 and TRBJ2-3; the match to TRBD2 covers 11 bases. The ends lost 4 bases at V and 1 base at J; junction bases unmatched: 11. Germline V gene sequence: CDR1 SGDLS, CDR2 YYNGEE. The CDR3 is 18 residues long. CDR3 DNA sequence: TGTGCCAGCAGCCCCGGAGATACTAGCGGGGGCCGCACAGATACGCAGTATTTT. Translated, it gives CASSPGDTSGGRTDTQYF.

V usage is TRBV4-2 and J usage is TRBJ1-4; 7 bases are a match to TRBD1. The CDR3 length is 14 residues. Losses at the gene ends were 4 bases for V and 5 bases for J; bases not matched to a gene: 4. Germline CDR1 is LGHNA and CDR2 is YNFKEQ. CDR3 protein: CASSPGQRNEKLFF. CDR3 sequence (DNA): TGTGCCAGCAGCCCGGGACAGAGAAATGAAAAACTGTTTTTT.

Notes on this clone: This specimen includes other DNA sequences encoding the same CDR3. V usage is TRBV28 and J usage is TRBJ1-1; D call uncertain. The CDR3 is 12 residues long. The germline V gene encodes CDR1 MDHEN and CDR2 SYDVKM. Trimming removed 6 bases at V and 2 bases at J, with 7 bases between. CDR3 amino acids: CASSSGNTEAFF. CDR3 coding DNA: TGTGCCAGCAGCTCGGGAAACACTGAAGCTTTCTTT. The full variable domain, completed using reference TRBV28 and TRBJ1-1, is DVKVTQSSRYLVKRTGEKVFLECVQDMDHENMFWYRQDPGLGLRLIYFSYDVKMKEKGDIPEGYSVSREKKERFSLILESASTNQTSMYLCASSSGNTEAFFGQGTRLTVV.

The chain links TRBV6-1 to TRBJ2-7; TRBD2 matches at 10 bases. In germline, CDR1 is MNHNS, CDR2 SASEGT. The CDR3 has 15 amino acids. V was clipped by 0 bases and J by 2 bases; unmatched bases: 1. The CDR3 spells CASSEALAGAYEQYF. In DNA, the CDR3 is TGTGCCAGCAGTGAAGCGCTAGCGGGAGCCTACGAGCAGTACTTC.

This chain connects TRBV29-1 to TRBJ2-1, with 9 bases lining up with TRBD2. Looked up from germline, CDR1 is SQVTM and CDR2 is ANQGSEA. V was clipped by 3 bases and J by 7 bases; unmatched bases: 16. The CDR3 contains 17 residues. The CDR3 sequence: CSVEGGSSGAPWNEQFF. The CDR3 DNA sequence: TGCAGCGTTGAGGGGGGATCTAGCGGGGCCCCTTGGAATGAGCAGTTCTTC.

The chain carries TRBV5-6 and TRBJ1-1; D is unclear. CDR3 size: 12 residues. Trimming cost V 4 bases and J 0 bases, with 4 bases left between them. The germline gives CDR1 SGHDT, CDR2 YYEEEE. The CDR3: CASSVLNTEAFF. For the CDR3, the DNA is TGTGCCAGCAGCGTCTTGAACACTGAAGCTTTCTTT.

CDR3: CASSLVQASKPQHF. Written as DNA, the CDR3 is TGTGCCAGCAGTCTCGTACAGGCGTCGAAGCCCCAGCATTTT. The chain carries TRBV27 and TRBJ1-5, with D maybe TRBD1 (5 bases). The CDR3 loop spans 14 amino acids. The V gene's germline CDR1 is MNHEY and CDR2 SMNVEV (reference sequence). Deletions cut 5 bases from V and 8 bases from J, with 16 bases between.

This clone was observed a single time. The chain links TRBV2 to TRBJ1-5; D gene uncertain. Germline values: CDR1 SNHLY, CDR2 FYNNEI. The CDR3 covers 13 residues. V shed 6 bases and J shed 3 bases, with 9 bases lying between them. The CDR3 region has the DNA TGTGCCAGCAGCCGGCGGAACAATCAGCCCCAGCATTTT. Amino acid sequence: CASSRRNNQPQHF.

The CDR3 loop is CASSPAGDPLSGNTIYF. The CDR3 bases are TGTGCCAGCAGTCCGGCGGGGGACCCCCTCTCTGGAAACACCATATATTTT. The rearrangement uses TRBV2 and TRBJ1-3, with D possibly being TRBD1 (5 bases). CDR3 length: 17 amino acids. Trimming left V 5 bases short and J 0 bases short, with 17 bases between. Germline lookup yields CDR1 SNHLY and CDR2 FYNNEI.